This is a list of T cell receptor beta chains from one sample in a study of T-cell reconstitution after alpha-beta-depleted transplantation in children. TCRdb reprocessed the PCR reads with MiXCR, giving one entry per CDR3 protein. Of some 48,000 distinct CDR3 sequences detected, over 4.5% appear once; the ten largest clones hold 30% to 35%. Sample: PBMCs, mostly from graft donor cells, taken 60 days after TCRalphabeta/CD19-depleted stem cell transplant. The origin of the receptors is a female patient aged 2 to 10 who had a stem cell transplant for aplastic anemia, so the T cells may come from the graft donor. Both conserved end residues are part of each CDR3. A D gene is named only where the DNA matches it firmly. Size values are once, few and many counts, or a class for expanded clones, and some rows have none.

j_gene | v_gene | d_gene | abundance | CDR3aa | CDR3nt
TRBJ1-5 | TRBV28 | TRBD1 | many | CASSLTPWDRGLGRNQPQHF | TGTGCCAGCAGTTTGACCCCCTGGGACAGGGGGCTTGGACGCAATCAGCCCCAGCATTTT
TRBJ1-1 | TRBV7-9 | - | few | CASSLSSTGRTEAFF | TGTGCCAGCAGCTTATCATCCACAGGGAGGACTGAAGCTTTCTTT
TRBJ1-6 | TRBV2 | - | - | CASSGWVENNSPLHF | TGTGCCAGCAGTGGGTGGGTTGAAAATAATTCACCCCTCCACTTT
TRBJ2-7 | TRBV12-3/TRBV12-4 | TRBD2 | many | CASSGSGRQTYEQYF | TGTGCCAGCAGTGGAAGCGGGAGGCAGACCTACGAGCAGTACTTC
TRBJ1-5 | TRBV7-9 | - | many | CASSLGSNTYQPQHF | TGTGCCAGCAGCTTAGGAAGTAACACGTATCAGCCCCAGCATTTT
TRBJ2-3 | TRBV11-1 | - | many | CASSSWAADTQYF | TGTGCCAGCAGCTCCTGGGCTGCAGATACGCAGTATTTT
TRBJ2-7 | TRBV5-1 | - | many | CASTWDKSYEQYF | TGCGCCAGTACCTGGGACAAGTCGTACGAGCAGTACTTC
TRBJ1-1 | TRBV12-3/TRBV12-4 | TRBD1 | many | CASSPTGHGTEAFF | TGTGCCAGCAGCCCGACAGGGCACGGGACTGAAGCTTTCTTT
TRBJ2-5 | TRBV7-9 | - | many | CASSSREPQETQYF | TGTGCCAGCAGCTCCAGGGAGCCACAAGAGACCCAGTACTTC
TRBJ2-3 | TRBV27 | TRBD1 | many | CASSAPQGADTQYF | TGTGCCAGCAGTGCCCCCCAGGGGGCAGATACGCAGTATTTT
TRBJ2-2 | TRBV5-1 | TRBD1 | many | CASSLDPHIGTGYTGELFF | TGCGCCAGCAGCTTGGACCCGCACATCGGGACAGGATACACCGGGGAGCTGTTTTTT
TRBJ1-5 | TRBV24-1 | - | - | CATSDFGGQPQHF | TGTGCCACCAGTGATTTCGGGGGTCAGCCCCAGCATTTT
TRBJ2-7 | TRBV11-2 | TRBD1 | many | CASSRDRGSYEQYF | TGTGCCAGCAGCCGGGACAGGGGGTCCTACGAGCAGTACTTC
TRBJ2-5 | TRBV20-1 | TRBD1 | many | CSARQGKETQYF | TGCAGTGCGCGACAGGGGAAGGAGACCCAGTACTTC
TRBJ2-3 | TRBV30 | - | few | CAWRVGGSTDTQYF | TGTGCCTGGAGAGTCGGCGGGAGCACAGATACGCAGTATTTT
TRBJ2-7 | TRBV9 | - | many | CASSPPGAHPYEQYF | TGTGCCAGCAGCCCCCCGGGGGCCCACCCCTACGAGCAGTACTTC
TRBJ2-2 | TRBV20-1 | TRBD1 | many | CSAPRGGQGYTGELFF | TGCAGTGCTCCTCGAGGGGGACAGGGGTACACCGGGGAGCTGTTTTTT
TRBJ1-1 | TRBV28 | - | few | CASNAMNTEAFF | TGTGCCAGCAATGCGATGAACACTGAAGCTTTCTTT
TRBJ2-5 | TRBV28 | - | many | CASSPLPERETQYF | TGTGCCAGCAGTCCCTTGCCCGAGCGAGAGACCCAGTACTTC
TRBJ2-7 | TRBV2 | - | few | CASSQLVSYEQYF | TGTGCCAGCAGTCAACTAGTCTCCTACGAGCAGTACTTC
TRBJ2-3 | TRBV5-5 | TRBD2 | few | CASRPGLAGGRTDTQYF | TGTGCCAGCAGGCCGGGACTAGCGGGAGGAAGAACAGATACGCAGTATTTT
TRBJ2-2 | TRBV20-1 | - | many | CSATKLRSGNTGELFF | TGCAGTGCTACCAAGCTCCGTAGCGGGAACACCGGGGAGCTGTTTTTT
TRBJ2-7 | TRBV4-2 | TRBD2 | - | CASSPGTSGRAKNYEQYF | TGTGCCAGCAGTCCCGGGACTAGCGGGAGAGCCAAGAACTACGAGCAGTACTTC
TRBJ2-2 | TRBV2 | TRBD1 | many | CASRGQGAGELFF | TGTGCCAGCAGAGGACAGGGCGCCGGGGAGCTGTTTTTT
TRBJ2-5 | TRBV12-3/TRBV12-4 | TRBD2 | many | CASSLVPAGGVEETQYF | TGTGCCAGCAGTTTGGTTCCAGCGGGAGGGGTGGAAGAGACCCAGTACTTC
TRBJ2-1 | TRBV7-8 | - | - | CASSLGKSGSDEQFF | TGTGCCAGCAGCTTAGGAAAATCGGGCTCCGATGAGCAGTTCTTC
TRBJ2-1 | TRBV20-1 | - | many | CSASVYNEQFF | TGCAGTGCTAGCGTATACAATGAGCAGTTCTTC
TRBJ2-5 | TRBV7-9 | - | - | CASSTGTLQETQYF | TGTGCCAGTAGCACCGGGACACTACAAGAGACCCAGTACTTC
TRBJ2-5 | TRBV3-1 | TRBD2 | - | CASSRATSASRETQYF | TGTGCCAGCAGCCGAGCGACTAGCGCGAGCAGGGAGACCCAGTACTTC
TRBJ2-7 | TRBV11-2 | - | many | CASSSKALGHSYEQYF | TGTGCCAGCAGCTCAAAGGCATTGGGACACTCCTACGAGCAGTACTTC
TRBJ2-2 | TRBV3-1 | - | - | CASSQVTPTGELFF | TGTGCCAGCAGCCAAGTGACCCCCACCGGGGAGCTGTTTTTT
TRBJ1-1 | TRBV4-1 | TRBD1 | - | CASSRGDRAGAEAFF | TGCGCCAGCAGCCGAGGGGACAGGGCCGGCGCTGAAGCTTTCTTT
TRBJ2-7 | TRBV5-8 | TRBD2 | many | CASSLEGLPLDYEQYF | TGTGCCAGCAGCTTGGAGGGACTACCCCTTGACTACGAGCAGTACTTC
TRBJ1-1 | TRBV9 | - | many | CASSVITNTEAFF | TGTGCCAGCAGCGTAATAACGAACACTGAAGCTTTCTTT
TRBJ2-1 | TRBV6-2/TRBV6-3 | TRBD2 | many | CASLGGGRYNEQFF | TGTGCCAGCTTAGGCGGGGGTCGTTACAATGAGCAGTTCTTC
TRBJ2-2 | TRBV12-5 | - | many | CASGLAQGTSYTGELFF | TGTGCTAGTGGTTTGGCGCAGGGTACCTCTTACACCGGGGAGCTGTTTTTT
TRBJ2-7 | TRBV2 | - | - | CASSPEREQYF | TGTGCCAGCAGCCCCGAGCGTGAGCAGTACTTC
TRBJ2-1 | TRBV24-1 | - | - | CATSDPGTLNNEQFF | TGTGCCACCAGTGACCCCGGGACTCTTAACAATGAGCAGTTCTTC
TRBJ2-3 | TRBV3-1 | TRBD2 | few | CASSQVSGAGADTQYF | TGTGCCAGCAGCCAAGTCAGCGGGGCCGGAGCAGATACGCAGTATTTT
TRBJ1-2 | TRBV28 | TRBD1 | many | CASSQPAQGRESGYTF | TGTGCCAGCAGTCAGCCGGCACAGGGGCGGGAGAGCGGCTACACCTTC
TRBJ2-7 | TRBV30 | TRBD2 | many | CAWSYGRAYIIPYEQYF | TGTGCCTGGTCCTACGGGAGGGCCTATATAATCCCCTACGAGCAGTACTTC
TRBJ1-1 | TRBV6-4 | - | many | CASSPGWGNTEAFF | TGTGCCAGCAGTCCGGGGTGGGGGAACACTGAAGCTTTCTTT
TRBJ2-2 | TRBV9 | TRBD2 | many | CASSVATSGVGTGELFF | TGTGCCAGCAGCGTAGCGACTAGCGGGGTCGGCACCGGGGAGCTGTTTTTT
TRBJ1-6 | TRBV5-1 | - | many | CASSLGQDLVPLHF | TGCGCCAGCAGCTTGGGACAGGATCTGGTCCCCCTCCACTTT
TRBJ1-2 | TRBV27 | - | many | CASRPGLPGYGYTF | TGTGCCAGCAGACCGGGACTGCCGGGCTATGGCTACACCTTC
TRBJ2-2 | TRBV9 | - | many | CASSVRASSGTGELFF | TGTGCCAGCAGCGTTAGGGCATCCTCTGGGACCGGGGAGCTGTTTTTT
TRBJ2-7 | TRBV9 | TRBD1 | many | CASSAGPTGPEQYF | TGTGCCAGCAGCGCCGGACCGACAGGGCCCGAGCAGTACTTC
TRBJ2-3 | TRBV5-1 | TRBD2 | many | CASSLDLAGGGTDTQYF | TGCGCCAGCAGCTTGGATCTAGCGGGGGGGGGCACAGATACGCAGTATTTT
TRBJ2-2 | TRBV6-1 | TRBD1 | - | CASSEGTGTTGELFF | TGTGCCAGCAGTGAAGGGACAGGGACTACCGGGGAGCTGTTTTTT
TRBJ2-5 | TRBV4-2 | - | many | CASSQDSVEETQYF | TGTGCCAGCAGCCAAGATTCCGTCGAGGAGACCCAGTACTTC
TRBJ2-2 | TRBV5-1 | - | many | CASSLEGGLNTGELFF | TGCGCCAGCAGCTTGGAGGGAGGACTTAACACCGGGGAGCTGTTTTTT
TRBJ2-5 | TRBV11-2 | - | few | CASSLMLRQTQYF | TGTGCCAGCAGCTTAATGTTGCGTCAGACCCAGTACTTC
TRBJ2-2 | TRBV9 | TRBD1 | many | CASSPPGTGATGTGELFF | TGTGCCAGCAGCCCACCGGGAACAGGGGCGACGGGCACCGGGGAGCTGTTTTTT